This T cell receptor (beta chain) was sequenced for a study of shared clonotypes between healthy human individuals. Study findings and constraints: A few donors had around 5% of their naive CD4 clonotypes in common.

At a deep level, the assay was run. The data were produced by immunoSEQ multiplex PCR, yet TCRdb's version contains in-frame clones alone and is incomplete. Counted here are 100,000 to 120,000 clones, over 65% occurring once; the ten biggest clones make up approximately 23%. Adult donors, all healthy and HIV-negative, had no recent acute infections or vaccinations. This clone was counted once. The target antigen is unknown. The CDR3 has 15 amino acids. Trimming took off 10 bases at V and 0 bases at J, with 18 bases between the two ends. The germline gives CDR1 SNHLY, CDR2 FYNNEI. This sequence originates from a woman younger than 45 in good health. The rearrangement uses TRBV2 and TRBJ1-2; no clear D. Sequencing was done on a sample of memory CD8+ T cells sorted from blood. Subset in this sample: CD45RO+ cells pooled with CCR7-negative TemRA cells. As DNA, the CDR3 is TGTGCCAATTCGGACGGTACGCTCACTAACTATGGCTACACCTTC. This translates into CANSDGTLTNYGYTF.